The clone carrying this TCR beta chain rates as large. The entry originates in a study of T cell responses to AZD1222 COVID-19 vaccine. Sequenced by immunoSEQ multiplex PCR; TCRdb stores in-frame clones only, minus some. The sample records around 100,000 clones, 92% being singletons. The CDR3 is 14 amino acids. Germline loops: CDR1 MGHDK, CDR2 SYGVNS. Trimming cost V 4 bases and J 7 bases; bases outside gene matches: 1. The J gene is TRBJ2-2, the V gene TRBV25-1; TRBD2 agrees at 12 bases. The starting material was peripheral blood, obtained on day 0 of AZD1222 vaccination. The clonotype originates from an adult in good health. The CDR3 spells CASSGLAGDGELFF. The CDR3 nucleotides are TGTGCCAGCAGTGGACTAGCGGGAGACGGGGAGCTGTTTTTT.